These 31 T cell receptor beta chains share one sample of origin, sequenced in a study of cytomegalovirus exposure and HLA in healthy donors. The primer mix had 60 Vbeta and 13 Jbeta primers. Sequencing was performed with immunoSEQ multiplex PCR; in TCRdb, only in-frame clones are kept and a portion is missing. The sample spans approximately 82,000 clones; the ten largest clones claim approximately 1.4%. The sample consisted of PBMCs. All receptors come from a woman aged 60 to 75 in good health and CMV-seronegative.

The CDR3 region has the DNA TGTGCCACCAGCAGCTCCCCAGGGATCATCAGTCAGCCCCAGCATTTT. Translated: CATSSSPGIISQPQHF. The chain combines TRBV15 with TRBJ1-5; tentatively, D is TRBD1 (5 bases). The V end lost 3 bases, the J end lost 6 bases, and 18 bases lay between the germline ends. CDR3 length: 16 amino acids. Per germline, CDR1 LNHNV and CDR2 YYDKDF (reference sequence).

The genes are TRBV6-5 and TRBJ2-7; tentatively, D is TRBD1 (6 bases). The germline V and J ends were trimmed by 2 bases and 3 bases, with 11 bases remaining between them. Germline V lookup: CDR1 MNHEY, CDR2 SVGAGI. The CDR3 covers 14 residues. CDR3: CASSYRIRGYEQYF. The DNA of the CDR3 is TGTGCCAGCAGTTACCGGATCAGGGGCTACGAGCAGTACTTC.

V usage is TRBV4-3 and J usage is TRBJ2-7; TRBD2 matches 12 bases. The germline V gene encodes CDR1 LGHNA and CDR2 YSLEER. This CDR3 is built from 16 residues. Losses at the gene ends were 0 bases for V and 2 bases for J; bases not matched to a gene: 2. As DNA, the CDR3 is TGCGCCAGCAGCCAAGATCGACTAGCGGGAGCCTACGAGCAGTACTTC. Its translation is CASSQDRLAGAYEQYF.

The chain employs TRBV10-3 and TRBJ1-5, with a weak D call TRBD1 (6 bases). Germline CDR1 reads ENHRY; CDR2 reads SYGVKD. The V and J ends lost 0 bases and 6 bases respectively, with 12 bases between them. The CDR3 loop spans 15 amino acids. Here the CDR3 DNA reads TGTGCCATCAGTGAGTCGGGGGGGGCCGCTCAGCCCCAGCATTTT. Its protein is CAISESGGAAQPQHF.

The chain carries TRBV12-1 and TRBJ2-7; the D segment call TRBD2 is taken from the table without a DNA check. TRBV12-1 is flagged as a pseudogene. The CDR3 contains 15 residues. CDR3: CASSPPSVSSYEQYF. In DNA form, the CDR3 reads TGTGCCAGCAGCCCTCCTAGCGTAAGCTCCTACGAGCAGTACTTC.

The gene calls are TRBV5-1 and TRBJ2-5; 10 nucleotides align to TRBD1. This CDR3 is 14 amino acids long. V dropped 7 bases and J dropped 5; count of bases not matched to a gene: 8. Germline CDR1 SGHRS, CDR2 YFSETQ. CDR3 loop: CASQLTGGRETQYF. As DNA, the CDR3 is TGCGCCAGCCAATTGACAGGGGGCCGGGAGACCCAGTACTTC. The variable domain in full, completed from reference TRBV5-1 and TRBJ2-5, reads KAGVTQTPRYLIKTRGQQVTLSCSPISGHRSVSWYQQTPGQGLQFLFEYFSETQRNKGNFPGRFSGRQFSNSRSEMNVSTLELGDSALYLCASQLTGGRETQYFGPGTRLLVL.

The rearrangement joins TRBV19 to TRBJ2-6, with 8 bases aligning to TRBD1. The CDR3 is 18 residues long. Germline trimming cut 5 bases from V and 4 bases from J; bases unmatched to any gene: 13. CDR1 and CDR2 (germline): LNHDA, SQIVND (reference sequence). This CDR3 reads CASSAQDRVSLGANVLTF. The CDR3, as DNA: TGTGCCAGTAGTGCCCAGGACAGGGTGTCCCTCGGGGCCAACGTCCTGACTTTC.

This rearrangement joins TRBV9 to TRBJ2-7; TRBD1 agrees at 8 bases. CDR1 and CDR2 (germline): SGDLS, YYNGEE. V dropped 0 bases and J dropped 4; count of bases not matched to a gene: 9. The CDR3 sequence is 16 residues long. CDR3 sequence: CASSVAAGQGLYEQYF. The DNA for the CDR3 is TGTGCCAGCAGCGTAGCCGCCGGACAGGGTTTATACGAGCAGTACTTC.

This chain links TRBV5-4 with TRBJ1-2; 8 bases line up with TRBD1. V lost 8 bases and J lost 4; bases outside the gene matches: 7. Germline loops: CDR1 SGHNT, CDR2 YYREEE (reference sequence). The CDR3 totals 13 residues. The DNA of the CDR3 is TGTGCCAGTAGACAGGGGAACGCCTATGGCTACACCTTC. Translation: CASRQGNAYGYTF.

CDR3 amino acids: CSVLGSGTYEQYF. Written as DNA, the CDR3 is TGCAGCGTTTTGGGGAGCGGAACCTACGAGCAGTACTTC. This chain connects TRBV29-1 to TRBJ2-7; possible D gene TRBD2, 5 bases. CDR1 SQVTM and CDR2 ANQGSEA come from the germline V gene. The CDR3 contains 13 residues. The V end lost 5 bases, the J end lost 2 bases, and 13 bases lay between the germline ends.

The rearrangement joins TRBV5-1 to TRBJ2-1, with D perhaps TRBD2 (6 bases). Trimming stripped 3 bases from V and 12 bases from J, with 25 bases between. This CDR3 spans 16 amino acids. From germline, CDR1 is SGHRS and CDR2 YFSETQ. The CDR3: CASSWSGTPTLGGQFF. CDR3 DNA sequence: TGCGCCAGCAGCTGGTCCGGGACTCCCACACTTGGTGGGCAGTTCTTC.

As DNA, the CDR3 is TGTGCCAGCAGCGGAACAGGGGGCGGGGGAGAAAAACTGTTTTTT. This encodes CASSGTGGGGEKLFF. This rearrangement joins TRBV6-5 to TRBJ1-4, with 9 bases fitting TRBD1. The CDR3 spans 15 residues. J lost 8 bases, V lost 6 bases, and 10 bases had no gene match. In germline, CDR1 is MNHEY, CDR2 SVGAGI.

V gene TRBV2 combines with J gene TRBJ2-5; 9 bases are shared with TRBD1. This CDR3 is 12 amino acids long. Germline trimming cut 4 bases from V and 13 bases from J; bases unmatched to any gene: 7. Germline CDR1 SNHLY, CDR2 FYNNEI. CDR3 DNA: TGTGCCAGCAGTGCCACCCGGGACAGGGTGTACTTC. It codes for CASSATRDRVYF.

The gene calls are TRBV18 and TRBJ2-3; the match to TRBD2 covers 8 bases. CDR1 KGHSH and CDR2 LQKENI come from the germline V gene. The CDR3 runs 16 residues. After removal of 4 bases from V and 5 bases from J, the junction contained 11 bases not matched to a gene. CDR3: CASSRATGLAEDTQYF. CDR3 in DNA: TGTGCCAGCTCACGCGCGACTGGACTAGCCGAAGATACGCAGTATTTT.

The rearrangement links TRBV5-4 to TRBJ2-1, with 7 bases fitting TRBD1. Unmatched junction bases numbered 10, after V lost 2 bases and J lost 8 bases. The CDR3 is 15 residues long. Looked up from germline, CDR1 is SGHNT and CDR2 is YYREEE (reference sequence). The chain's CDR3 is CASSFRGPLGDEQFF. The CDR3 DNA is TGTGCCAGCAGCTTTAGGGGGCCCCTGGGGGATGAGCAGTTCTTC.

The CDR3 loop reads CASTWGATNEKLFF. CDR3 DNA: TGTGCCAGCACCTGGGGAGCAACTAATGAAAAACTGTTTTTT. The chain joins TRBV28 to TRBJ1-4; D ambiguous. CDR3 length: 14 residues. The germline gives CDR1 MDHEN, CDR2 SYDVKM. Trimming pared 7 bases from V and 0 bases from J, leaving 9 bases between.

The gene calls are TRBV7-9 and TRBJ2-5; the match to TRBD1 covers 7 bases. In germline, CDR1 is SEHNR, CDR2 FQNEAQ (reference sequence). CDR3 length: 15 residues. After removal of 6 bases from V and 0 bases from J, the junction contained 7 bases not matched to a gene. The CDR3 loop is CASRDEGADQETQYF. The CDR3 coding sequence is TGTGCCAGCAGGGATGAGGGGGCGGACCAAGAGACCCAGTACTTC.

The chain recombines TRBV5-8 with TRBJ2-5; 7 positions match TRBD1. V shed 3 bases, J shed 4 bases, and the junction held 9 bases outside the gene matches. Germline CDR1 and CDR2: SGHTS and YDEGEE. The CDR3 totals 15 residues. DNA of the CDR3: TGTGCCAGCAGCTCCGACCTTTACAGGGGAGAGACCCAGTACTTC. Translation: CASSSDLYRGETQYF.

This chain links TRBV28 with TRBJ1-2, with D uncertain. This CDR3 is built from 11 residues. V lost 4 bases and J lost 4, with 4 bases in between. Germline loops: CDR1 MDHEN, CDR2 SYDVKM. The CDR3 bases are TGTGCCAGCAGTTCAATCTATGGCTACACCTTC. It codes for CASSSIYGYTF.

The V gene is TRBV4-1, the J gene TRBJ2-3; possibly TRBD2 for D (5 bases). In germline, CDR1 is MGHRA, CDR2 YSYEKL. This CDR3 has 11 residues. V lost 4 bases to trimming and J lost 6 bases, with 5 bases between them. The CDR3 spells CASSRGDTQYF. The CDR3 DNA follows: TGCGCCAGCAGCCGCGGGGATACGCAGTATTTT.

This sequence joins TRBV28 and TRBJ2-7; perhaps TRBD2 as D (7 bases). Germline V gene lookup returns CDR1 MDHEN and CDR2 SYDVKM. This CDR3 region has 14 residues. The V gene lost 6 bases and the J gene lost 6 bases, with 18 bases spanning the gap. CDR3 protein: CASSLGGQHGEQYF. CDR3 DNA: TGTGCCAGCAGCCTGGGGGGGCAACACGGCGAGCAGTACTTC.

The CDR3 DNA follows: TGTGCCAGCAGCCGAAACGGACAGGTCGGGGGCTACACCTTC. Its translation is CASSRNGQVGGYTF. The rearrangement uses TRBV7-9 and TRBJ1-2, with 7 positions matching TRBD1. V was clipped by 5 bases and J by 8 bases; unmatched bases: 11. The CDR3 contains 14 residues. Germline CDR1 and CDR2: SEHNR and FQNEAQ (reference sequence).

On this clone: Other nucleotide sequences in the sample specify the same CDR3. The CDR3: CASSFQTNYGYTF. As DNA, the CDR3 is TGTGCCAGCAGTTTTCAGACAAACTATGGCTACACCTTC. V is TRBV28 and J is TRBJ1-2; no definite D call. Germline loops: CDR1 MDHEN, CDR2 SYDVKM. This CDR3 has 13 residues. Trimming left V 3 bases short and J 2 bases short, with 7 bases between.

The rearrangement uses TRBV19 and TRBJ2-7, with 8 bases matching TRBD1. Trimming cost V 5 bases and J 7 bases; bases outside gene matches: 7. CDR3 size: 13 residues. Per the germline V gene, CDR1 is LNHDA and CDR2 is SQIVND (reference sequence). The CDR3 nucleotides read TGTGCCAGTAGTTTTACCGGGACAGGAGAGCAGTACTTC. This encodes CASSFTGTGEQYF.

CDR3 DNA: TGTGCCAGCAGTCTGGGCGTAGGGGCCGGGGAGCTGTTTTTT. It specifies CASSLGVGAGELFF. The chain uses TRBV2 and TRBJ2-2; D may be TRBD1 (5 bases). V lost 5 bases, J lost 6 bases, and 13 bases lay in between. Germline V gene data show CDR1 as SNHLY and CDR2 as FYNNEI. The CDR3 has 14 residues.

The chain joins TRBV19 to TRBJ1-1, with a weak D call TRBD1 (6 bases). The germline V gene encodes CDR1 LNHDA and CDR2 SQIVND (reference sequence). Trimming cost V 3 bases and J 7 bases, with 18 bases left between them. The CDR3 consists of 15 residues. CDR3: CASSMRTDPGFEAFF. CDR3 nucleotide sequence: TGTGCCAGTAGTATGAGGACAGACCCCGGTTTTGAAGCTTTCTTT.

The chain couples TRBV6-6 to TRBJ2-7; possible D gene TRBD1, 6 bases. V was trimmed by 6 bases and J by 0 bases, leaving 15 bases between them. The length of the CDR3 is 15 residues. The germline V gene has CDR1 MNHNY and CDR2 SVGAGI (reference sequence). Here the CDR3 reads CASRSRDTVSYEQYF. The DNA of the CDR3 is TGTGCCAGCAGAAGCCGGGACACTGTCTCCTACGAGCAGTACTTC.

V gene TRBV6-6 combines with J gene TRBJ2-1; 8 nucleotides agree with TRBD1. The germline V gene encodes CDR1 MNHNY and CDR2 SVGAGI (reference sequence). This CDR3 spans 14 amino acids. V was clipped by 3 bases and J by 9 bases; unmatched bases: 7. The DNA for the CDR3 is TGTGCCAGCAGTTATAGTCAGGGGGCGGGTGAGCAGTTCTTC. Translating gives CASSYSQGAGEQFF.

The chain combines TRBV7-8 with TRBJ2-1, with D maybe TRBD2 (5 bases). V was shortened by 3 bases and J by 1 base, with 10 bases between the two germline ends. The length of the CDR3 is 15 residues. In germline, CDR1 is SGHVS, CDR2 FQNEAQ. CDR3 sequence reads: CASSFWTLSYNEQFF. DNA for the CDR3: TGTGCCAGCAGCTTTTGGACTTTGTCCTACAATGAGCAGTTCTTC. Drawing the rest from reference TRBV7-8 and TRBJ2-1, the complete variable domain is GAGVSQSPRYKVAKRGQDVALRCDPISGHVSLFWYQQALGQGPEFLTYFQNEAQLDKSGLPSDRFFAERPEGSVSTLKIQRTQQEDSAVYLCASSFWTLSYNEQFFGPGTRLTVL.

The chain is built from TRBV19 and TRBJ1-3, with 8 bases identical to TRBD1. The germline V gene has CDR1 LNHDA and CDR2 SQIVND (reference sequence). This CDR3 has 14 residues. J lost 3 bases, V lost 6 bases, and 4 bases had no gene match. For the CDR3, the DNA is TGTGCCAGTAGCCAGGGGGCGAGTGGAAACACCATATATTTT. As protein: CASSQGASGNTIYF.

CDR3 nucleotides: TGTGCCAGCAGCTTTGGCGGGAGGTCAGATACGCAGTATTTT. Its translation is CASSFGGRSDTQYF. This chain uses TRBV5-4 with TRBJ2-3, with 8 bases that match TRBD2. This CDR3 contains 14 residues. Germline V gives CDR1 SGHNT, CDR2 YYREEE (reference sequence). With V trimmed by 2 bases and J by 4 bases, 3 bases remained unmatched.